This record covers a single TCR beta chain. This CDR3 has 12 residues. Germline assignment: CDR1 SGHNT and CDR2 YYREEE (reference sequence). Trimming at V came to 4 bases and at J to 10 bases, leaving 5 bases not matched to a gene. Source study methods: By means of reference gene primer amplification, nucleated cell counts were estimated. Data came from immunoSEQ multiplex PCR; TCRdb stores just in-frame clones and leaves some out. The V and J calls and the clone size are those of that table, but D and trimming were determined from the DNA. The sample consists of hundreds of thousands of clones, almost 85% of them appearing once. This sample was taken from a study of blood T cell repertoires in COVID-19. Whole-study context: There were acute and convalescent COVID-19 samples, and they came from the United States, Italy and Spain.

The sample consisted of peripheral blood. This chain links TRBV5-4 with TRBJ1-1; 9 nucleotides agree with TRBD1. This sequence originates from a woman older than 75 with acute or convalescent COVID-19. The CDR3 protein is CASSKDRGSAFF. In nucleotides, the CDR3 is TGTGCCAGCAGCAAGGACAGGGGTTCAGCTTTCTTT.